This T cell receptor beta chain was recorded in a study of control samples from healthy donors and cancer patients. Germline CDR1 and CDR2: LGHNT and FRNRAP. Trimming stripped 2 bases from V and 3 bases from J, with 4 bases between. The CDR3 is 12 residues long. Data came from immunoSEQ multiplex PCR; TCRdb stores just in-frame clones and leaves some out. The top ten clones hold approximately 9% of a sample with 120,000 or so clones, around 93% of them seen once. The V and J genes are TRBV12-5 and TRBJ1-1; D remains ambiguous. The sequence came from a man younger than 35 in good health. Sequencing input: blood. The CDR3 reads CASGLYDTEAFF. CDR3 DNA: TGTGCTAGTGGTTTGTACGACACTGAAGCTTTCTTT.